The rows below give T cell receptor beta chains drawn from one sample of a study of blood T cell repertoires in COVID-19. Using immunoSEQ multiplex PCR, the repertoire was profiled, and TCRdb retains in-frame clones only, with some absent. This table holds some 82,000 clones, more than 70% found once. Input material: peripheral blood. These receptors were taken from a man older than 75 with active or convalescent COVID-19. Each CDR3 is given with its conserved first and last residue. The D gene is left open where the match is weak. Only part of the rows carry a size: once, few, many, or a class if the clone is expanded.

NA	14	TRBV7-8	TRBJ1-2	NA	CASSAFTESYGYTF	TGTGCCAGCAGCGCCTTTACAGAGTCCTATGGCTACACCTTC
TRBD1	15	TRBV12-5	TRBJ2-2	NA	CASGPGQGGTGELFF	TGTGCTAGTGGCCCGGGACAGGGAGGCACCGGGGAGCTGTTTTTT
NA	14	TRBV5-6	TRBJ2-3	NA	CASSAGSWADTQYF	TGTGCCAGCAGCGCGGGGAGTTGGGCAGATACGCAGTATTTT
TRBD1	16	TRBV24-1	TRBJ2-3	NA	CATSDFADRVGDTQYF	TGTGCCACCAGTGATTTTGCGGACAGGGTGGGAGATACGCAGTATTTT
NA	15	TRBV5-4	TRBJ2-5	NA	CASSNINGQKETQYF	TGTGCCAGCAGCAATATCAACGGACAGAAAGAGACCCAGTACTTC
NA	15	TRBV5-1	TRBJ1-5	NA	CASSLEGNSNQPQHF	TGCGCCAGCAGCTTGGAGGGGAATAGCAATCAGCCCCAGCATTTT
TRBD2	15	TRBV19	TRBJ2-3	NA	CASSIRREGFYTQYF	TGTGCCAGTAGTATCCGGCGGGAGGGCTTTTATACGCAGTATTTT
NA	14	TRBV14	TRBJ2-2	NA	CASSLYRVSGELFF	TGTGCCAGCAGCCTCTACAGAGTCTCCGGGGAGCTGTTTTTT
TRBD1	15	TRBV9	TRBJ1-6	NA	CASSPTGQENSPLHF	TGTGCCAGCAGCCCGACGGGACAGGAAAATTCACCCCTCCACTTT
TRBD2	14	TRBV9	TRBJ2-2	NA	CASSSSGLSGELFF	TGTGCCAGCAGCTCCTCGGGACTATCCGGGGAGCTGTTTTTT
NA	11	TRBV20-1	TRBJ2-5	once	CSAPALQIQYF	TGCAGTGCTCCCGCCCTGCAGATCCAGTACTTC
TRBD2	19	TRBV5-5	TRBJ2-1	NA	CASSLGRLAGVRSYNEQFF	TGTGCCAGCAGCTTGGGGAGACTAGCGGGGGTCAGGTCCTACAATGAGCAGTTCTTC
NA	13	TRBV6-2/TRBV6-3	TRBJ2-1	NA	CASSYLIYNEQFF	TGTGCCAGCAGTTACTTAATCTACAATGAGCAGTTCTTC
NA	15	TRBV14	TRBJ1-1	NA	CASSPAGLPNTEAFF	TGTGCCAGCAGCCCAGCGGGCCTCCCGAACACTGAAGCTTTCTTT
NA	15	TRBV3-1/TRBV3-2	TRBJ1-2	NA	CASSQDLVQGRGYTF	TGTGCCAGCAGCCAAGATCTGGTGCAGGGAAGGGGCTACACCTTC
TRBD1	15	TRBV28	TRBJ2-1	few	CASSTRTGGNNEQFF	TGTGCCAGCAGTACGAGGACAGGGGGCAACAATGAGCAGTTCTTC
NA	14	TRBV30	TRBJ2-1	NA	CARLAASSYNEQFF	TGTGCCCGCTTAGCGGCGAGCTCCTACAATGAGCAGTTCTTC
TRBD2	16	TRBV5-1	TRBJ2-5	NA	CASSLGLAYPQETQYF	TGCGCCAGCAGCTTGGGACTAGCTTACCCCCAAGAGACCCAGTACTTC
TRBD1	15	TRBV15	TRBJ1-5	NA	CATSRETGDDQPQHF	TGTGCCACCAGCAGAGAGACAGGGGACGATCAGCCCCAGCATTTT
NA	15	TRBV5-1	TRBJ1-1	once	CASSLDRVMNTEAFF	TGCGCCAGCAGCTTGGATCGGGTTATGAACACTGAAGCTTTCTTT
NA	13	TRBV6-5	TRBJ1-1	NA	CASSRTANTEAFF	TGTGCCAGCAGTAGGACAGCTAACACTGAAGCTTTCTTT
NA	16	TRBV28	TRBJ2-7	NA	CASSLAVRGPTAEQYF	TGTGCCAGCAGCTTAGCAGTGCGGGGCCCTACGGCCGAGCAGTACTTC
NA	13	TRBV7-2	TRBJ2-7	NA	CASSFPSSYEQYF	TGTGCCAGCAGCTTCCCTAGCTCCTACGAGCAGTACTTC
TRBD1	13	TRBV25-1	TRBJ1-4	NA	CASSGYRGEKLFF	TGTGCCAGCAGTGGGTACAGGGGGGAAAAACTGTTTTTT
TRBD2	16	TRBV6-5	TRBJ2-3	NA	CASSWGLAGGTDTQYF	TGTGCCAGCAGTTGGGGACTAGCGGGAGGGACAGATACGCAGTATTTT
NA	15	TRBV6-4	TRBJ1-1	NA	CASSPRGHPNTEAFF	TGTGCCAGCAGCCCCAGGGGACACCCGAACACTGAAGCTTTCTTT
TRBD1	11	TRBV29-1	TRBJ1-4	NA	CSGGTGEKLFF	TGCAGCGGGGGGACAGGGGAAAAACTGTTTTTT
NA	16	TRBV4-1	TRBJ2-2	NA	CASSQRTGSNTGELFF	TGCGCCAGCAGCCAACGGACGGGATCGAACACCGGGGAGCTGTTTTTT
NA	17	TRBV21-1	TRBJ2-3	NA	CASSKDWAGGYADTQYF	TGTGCCAGCAGCAAAGATTGGGCAGGGGGGTACGCAGATACGCAGTATTTT
NA	14	TRBV5-5	TRBJ2-7	NA	CASRNWGLDYEQYF	TGTGCCAGCAGAAACTGGGGGCTAGACTACGAGCAGTACTTC
NA	12	TRBV10-3	TRBJ2-1	NA	CAISEKESGQFF	TGTGCCATCAGCGAGAAGGAGAGTGGGCAGTTCTTC
NA	15	TRBV18	TRBJ1-1	NA	CASSFRVRGKTEAFF	TGTGCCAGCTCCTTCAGGGTGAGGGGGAAGACTGAAGCTTTCTTT
NA	13	TRBV12-3/TRBV12-4	TRBJ1-1	NA	CASSFRLQGEAFF	TGTGCCAGCAGCTTCAGATTACAGGGTGAAGCTTTCTTT
TRBD1	16	TRBV5-1	TRBJ1-2	NA	CASSQNTGQVTGGYTF	TGCGCCAGCAGTCAAAACACGGGACAGGTGACGGGTGGCTACACCTTC
TRBD1	15	TRBV5-1	TRBJ1-6	NA	CASTSGQGRNSPLHF	TGCGCCAGCACCTCGGGACAGGGAAGAAATTCACCCCTCCACTTT
NA	13	TRBV29-1	TRBJ1-2	NA	CSVASRANYGYTF	TGCAGCGTTGCGTCCAGGGCTAACTATGGCTACACCTTC
TRBD2	19	TRBV27	TRBJ2-3	NA	CASSFRSTGTSGTTDTQYF	TGTGCCAGCAGTTTCCGTTCAACCGGGACTAGCGGAACCACAGATACGCAGTATTTT
TRBD1	16	TRBV27	TRBJ1-1	NA	CASSSQTGQGYPGAFF	TGTGCCAGCAGTTCCCAGACGGGACAGGGGTACCCCGGGGCTTTCTTT
NA	14	TRBV4-3	TRBJ2-7	few	CASSRVGSSYEQYF	TGCGCCAGCAGCCGCGTGGGGAGCTCCTACGAGCAGTACTTC
TRBD1	16	TRBV7-9	TRBJ1-4	NA	CASSSGTRGPQEKLFF	TGTGCCAGCAGCTCCGGAACGAGGGGGCCGCAGGAAAAACTGTTTTTT